Listed here are 7 T cell receptor beta chains from one sample, sequenced in a study of shared clonotypes between healthy human individuals. Sequencing used immunoSEQ multiplex PCR; TCRdb keeps in-frame clones, though not all of them. This table has approximately 530,000 clones, about 96% appearing once. The sequenced sample was naive CD4+ T cells sorted from blood. The subset: CD45RA+ positively selected. The receptors were sampled from a woman in her 30s in good health.

The chain joins TRBV5-1 to TRBJ2-7; D is unresolved. Trimming pared 0 bases from V and 1 base from J, leaving 8 bases between. Germline CDR1 is SGHRS and CDR2 is YFSETQ. The CDR3 is 14 residues long. The CDR3 is CASSLAGESYEQYF. CDR3 nucleotide sequence: TGCGCCAGCAGCTTGGCAGGAGAATCCTACGAGCAGTACTTC.

The chain is built from TRBV10-3 and TRBJ2-5, with 7 bases that match TRBD1. This CDR3 region has 16 residues. V lost 6 bases and J lost 0; bases outside the gene matches: 10. Germline CDR1 is ENHRY and CDR2 is SYGVKD. The CDR3 nucleotides are TGTGCCATCAGCCACAGACAGGGAGTGTACCAAGAGACCCAGTACTTC. This gives the protein CAISHRQGVYQETQYF.

This clone was found once. The V call is TRBV2, the J call TRBJ2-1, with 11 bases that match TRBD2. CDR1 SNHLY and CDR2 FYNNEI come from the germline V gene. This CDR3 has 13 amino acids. The V and J ends lost 9 bases and 5 bases, in that order; junction bases with no gene match: 3. The CDR3 DNA sequence: TGTGCCAGGGGACTAGCGGCAAACAATGAGCAGTTCTTC. Translating it yields CARGLAANNEQFF.

The count of this clone is one. The V call is TRBV18, the J call TRBJ2-1; the D is unclear. CDR3 length: 14 amino acids. The V gene's germline CDR1 is KGHSH and CDR2 LQKENI. Trimming left V 3 bases short and J 0 bases short, with 6 bases between. The DNA for the CDR3 is TGTGCCAGCTCACCGCAGGACTCCTACAATGAGCAGTTCTTC. Its translation: CASSPQDSYNEQFF.

CDR3 amino acids: CSVLDSQETQYF. DNA of the CDR3: TGCAGCGTCCTGGACAGTCAAGAGACCCAGTACTTC. The chain links TRBV29-1 to TRBJ2-5; weak D call: TRBD1 (6 bases). Germline CDR1 and CDR2: SQVTM and ANQGSEA. CDR3 size: 12 residues. V lost 6 bases and J 2 bases, leaving 10 bases between the germline ends.

The rearrangement uses TRBV18 and TRBJ2-7, with 10 positions matching TRBD1. The CDR3 contains 15 residues. V shed 5 bases and J 6 bases; nucleotides not matched to a gene: 10. Germline-derived CDR1 and CDR2 are KGHSH and LQKENI. The CDR3 bases are TGTGCCAGCTCATCGGGACAGGGGCGAGTCGGCGAGCAGTACTTC. Protein sequence: CASSSGQGRVGEQYF.

The CDR3, as DNA: TGCGCCAGCAGCTTCTACACAGATACGCAGTATTTT. Amino acids: CASSFYTDTQYF. V gene TRBV5-1 combines with J gene TRBJ2-3, with D hard to call. The length of the CDR3 is 12 residues. The germline V gene encodes CDR1 SGHRS and CDR2 YFSETQ. V gave up 2 bases and J gave up 2 bases, with 3 bases separating them.